One sample yielded the 30 T cell receptor beta chains listed below, sequenced in a study of Graves' ophthalmopathy and Graves' hyperthyroidism. The study amplified TCR beta CDR3 regions using RNA transcripts. First-round RT-PCR employed HTBI primers, with a second-round multiplex PCR after it. One entry per CDR3 protein results from TCRdb running MiXCR on the multiplex PCR reads. The sample holds about 420,000 distinct CDR3 sequences; 21% are singletons and the top ten take 2.5% to 3%. The material sequenced was peripheral blood. The receptors were sampled from a woman between 18 and 30 years old with stable Graves' hyperthyroidism.

At least ten counts were recorded for this clonotype. This chain joins TRBV11-2 and TRBJ2-5, with a weak D call TRBD1 (6 bases). This CDR3 spans 16 amino acids. Germline values: CDR1 SGHAT, CDR2 FQNNGV. V was pared by 4 bases and J by 7 bases, with 22 bases between. CDR3 DNA sequence: TGTGCCAGCAGCTCGTTGATAGGACAGTCCGTTGGGACCCAGTACTTC. Its translation: CASSSLIGQSVGTQYF.

This clonotype was seen repeatedly, ten times or more. The V gene is TRBV7-2, the J gene TRBJ1-5; no clear D. The germline gives CDR1 SGHTA, CDR2 FQGNSA. The V end was cut by 4 bases, the J end by 9 bases, with 10 bases between. This CDR3 is built from 12 residues. The CDR3 bases are TGTGCCAGCAGCTACCTAGTCGGGCCCCAGCATTTT. Translating gives CASSYLVGPQHF.

This clonotype was seen many times. The chain combines TRBV29-1 with TRBJ2-7, with a tentative D call TRBD2 (6 bases). Germline-derived CDR1 and CDR2 are SQVTM and ANQGSEA. Trimming pared 7 bases from V and 3 bases from J, leaving 16 bases between. CDR3 length: 13 residues. CDR3 sequence reads: CSAGGGDHYEQYF. The CDR3 region has the DNA TGCAGCGCTGGCGGCGGGGATCACTACGAGCAGTACTTC.

This clonotype was observed many times. The chain has TRBV30 and TRBJ1-1; 8 nucleotides match TRBD1. The CDR3 runs to 13 residues. Germline loops: CDR1 GTSNPN, CDR2 SVGIG (reference sequence). Unmatched junction bases numbered 7, after V lost 5 bases and J lost 5 bases. CDR3 coding DNA: TGTGCCTGGCAAGGACAGGGAGAAACTGAAGCTTTCTTT. Translating it yields CAWQGQGETEAFF.

This clonotype was recorded at least ten times. The chain joins TRBV19 to TRBJ2-5, with D tentatively TRBD1 or TRBD2 (5 bases each). The CDR3 loop spans 13 amino acids. Germline loops: CDR1 LNHDA, CDR2 SQIVND (reference sequence). Trimming pared 8 bases from V and 0 bases from J, leaving 10 bases between. The CDR3 sequence: CASAPGHQETQYF. CDR3 in DNA: TGTGCCAGTGCACCGGGACACCAAGAGACCCAGTACTTC.

This clonotype appeared a few times. V gene TRBV3-1 combines with J gene TRBJ2-2, with 9 bases identical to TRBD2. The length of the CDR3 is 15 residues. V gave up 4 bases and J gave up 4 bases; unmatched junction bases: 4. Germline-derived CDR1 and CDR2 are LGHDT and YNNKEL (reference sequence). The CDR3 loop reads CASSRRTSVTGELFF. The CDR3 DNA is TGTGCCAGCAGCCGCCGGACTAGCGTCACCGGGGAGCTGTTTTTT.

The rearrangement links TRBV6-2 or TRBV6-3 to TRBJ2-5; D gene unclear. Germline-derived CDR1 and CDR2 are MNHEY and SVGEGT. Between the trimmed V and J ends, which lost 2 bases and 10 bases, there was a span of 8 bases. The CDR3 runs to 11 residues. CDR3 region: CASSYLVDQYF. In DNA, the CDR3 is TGTGCCAGCAGTTACCTGGTGGACCAGTACTTC.

The J gene is TRBJ1-5, the V gene TRBV19; tentative D call: TRBD1 (6 bases). The CDR3 totals 14 residues. From germline, CDR1 is LNHDA and CDR2 SQIVND (reference sequence). In DNA form, the CDR3 reads TGTGCTTCCCAAGGAGGGGACACGAATCAGCCCCAGCATTTT. Its translation is CASQGGDTNQPQHF. The full variable domain, rest sourced from reference TRBV19 and TRBJ1-5, is DGGITQSPKYLFRKEGQNVTLSCEQNLNHDAMYWYRQDPGQGLRLIYYSQIVNDFQKGDIAEGYSVSREKKESFPLTVTSAQKNPTAFYLCASQGGDTNQPQHFGDGTRLSIL.

This clonotype has ten or more counts. The chain combines TRBV7-2 with TRBJ2-7; 7 bases map to TRBD2. V gave up 1 base and J gave up 0 bases; unmatched junction bases: 3. The V gene's germline CDR1 is SGHTA and CDR2 FQGNSA. The CDR3 is made up of 15 amino acids. CDR3 DNA sequence: TGTGCCAGCAGCTTAGTTTGGACTAGCTCCTACGAGCAGTACTTC. Translated: CASSLVWTSSYEQYF.

This clonotype was counted at least ten times. The rearrangement joins TRBV6-4 to TRBJ2-3, with 13 bases that match TRBD2. Germline V gene data show CDR1 as MRHNA and CDR2 as SNTAGT. After removal of 4 bases from V and 0 bases from J, the junction contained 7 bases not matched to a gene. CDR3 length: 18 amino acids. The CDR3 sequence is CASSGPTSGRRSTDTQYF. The CDR3 bases are TGTGCCAGCAGTGGCCCGACTAGCGGGAGGCGTAGCACAGATACGCAGTATTTT.

This clonotype was seen at least ten times. The chain joins TRBV19 to TRBJ1-2, with a possible D match to TRBD1 (5 bases). V was clipped by 5 bases and J by 4 bases, with 17 bases between them. Germline V gene data show CDR1 as LNHDA and CDR2 as SQIVND (reference sequence). This CDR3 contains 15 residues. The CDR3 bases are TGTGCCAGTAGTGTCCAGGGCCCGATGATCTATGGCTACACCTTC. Translating it yields CASSVQGPMIYGYTF.

Ten or more counts support this clonotype. The chain links TRBV20-1 to TRBJ1-6, with a weak D call TRBD1 (6 bases). The CDR3 is 13 amino acids. The germline gives CDR1 DFQATT, CDR2 SNEGSKA (reference sequence). CDR3 sequence (DNA): TGCAGGCCTAGCGGCGGACAGAATTCACCCCTCCACTTT. Its translation is CRPSGGQNSPLHF.

The genes are TRBV4-1 and TRBJ2-5, with D unclear. CDR3 length: 16 amino acids. CDR1 MGHRA and CDR2 YSYEKL come from the germline V gene. V was trimmed by 2 bases and J by 5 bases, leaving 18 bases between them. The CDR3 loop reads CASSQSTGASRETQYF. DNA of the CDR3: TGCGCCAGCAGCCAATCTACCGGCGCTAGTCGGGAGACCCAGTACTTC.

About this clonotype itself: Just one base apart from a much larger clone, this may be a read error. The CDR3 nucleotides read TGCAGTGCTAGAGATCTGACAGGAATCACCCTGGAGGGTTCACCCCTCCACTTT. Its translation: CSARDLTGITLEGSPLHF. The J gene is TRBJ1-6, the V gene TRBV20-1; possible D gene TRBD1, 6 bases. Deletions cut 0 bases from V and 9 bases from J, with 24 bases between. This CDR3 contains 18 residues. Looked up from germline, CDR1 is DFQATT and CDR2 is SNEGSKA (reference sequence).

This clonotype was observed at least ten times. The rearrangement joins TRBV11-2 to TRBJ1-1; D is unresolved. V was trimmed by 6 bases and J by 6 bases, leaving 11 bases between them. Per germline, CDR1 SGHAT and CDR2 FQNNGV. This CDR3 is built from 12 residues. This CDR3 reads CASSPGPPEAFF. In DNA, the CDR3 is TGTGCCAGCAGTCCCGGCCCCCCTGAAGCTTTCTTT.

This sequence joins TRBV6-5 and TRBJ2-5; D not resolved. CDR1 MNHEY and CDR2 SVGAGI come from the germline V gene. The V end was cut by 0 bases, the J end by 1 base, with 9 bases between. The CDR3 runs 15 residues. CDR3 region: CASSYSGGFQETQYF. CDR3 coding DNA: TGTGCCAGCAGTTACTCAGGCGGTTTCCAAGAGACCCAGTACTTC.

The chain links TRBV11-2 to TRBJ1-2; D is unresolved. Looked up from germline, CDR1 is SGHAT and CDR2 is FQNNGV. V shed 3 bases and J shed 8 bases, with 16 bases lying between them. The CDR3 contains 14 residues. DNA of the CDR3: TGTGCCAGCAGCTTGTCCGCGGACGCGACCGGCTACACCTTC. It is translated as CASSLSADATGYTF. The full variable domain, its missing parts supplied by reference TRBV11-2 and TRBJ1-2, is EAGVAQSPRYKIIEKRQSVAFWCNPISGHATLYWYQQILGQGPKLLIQFQNNGVVDDSQLPKDRFSAERLKGVDSTLKIQPAKLEDSAVYLCASSLSADATGYTFGSGTRLTVV.

The table lists this clonotype with a few counts. The junction does not match germline at one end; this may be a read error. The chain links TRBV12-3 or TRBV12-4 to TRBJ2-1; the D gene is possibly TRBD2 (6 bases). CDR3 length equals 15 residues. The CDR3 loop is CASSLGSGPYNEKFF. The CDR3 DNA is TGTGCCAGCAGTTTAGGTAGCGGACCCTACAATGAGAAGTTCTTC.

This clonotype has ten or more counts. The genes are TRBV27 and TRBJ1-2; 7 bases fit TRBD1. V lost 4 bases, J lost 8 bases, and 4 bases stayed unmatched. CDR1 and CDR2 (germline): MNHEY, SMNVEV (reference sequence). CDR3 length: 12 residues. The CDR3 region has the DNA TGTGCCAGCAGTTCGACAGGGTGGGGCTACACCTTC. This encodes CASSSTGWGYTF.

This clonotype was seen ten or more times. V gene TRBV28 combines with J gene TRBJ2-7; TRBD2 aligns across 7 bases. V lost 2 bases and J lost 6; bases outside the gene matches: 10. The CDR3 totals 15 residues. The germline CDR1 and CDR2 sequences are MDHEN and SYDVKM. The CDR3 DNA reads TGTGCCAGCAGTTTAGCGCCCCAACTAGCGCGCGAGCAGTACTTC. It yields the protein CASSLAPQLAREQYF.

This clonotype came up many times. The J gene is TRBJ1-6, the V gene TRBV6-2 or TRBV6-3; D unresolved. This CDR3 has 16 amino acids. Trimming cost V 6 bases and J 1 base, with 13 bases left between them. The germline V gene encodes CDR1 MNHEY and CDR2 SVGEGT. The CDR3 sequence: CASSPARTSYNSPLHF. The CDR3 DNA sequence: TGTGCCAGCAGCCCAGCCCGGACTTCCTATAATTCACCCCTCCACTTT.

V and J are TRBV18 and TRBJ1-6; 9 bases line up with TRBD1. Unmatched junction bases numbered 5, after V lost 1 base and J lost 7 bases. Germline assignment: CDR1 KGHSH and CDR2 LQKENI. The CDR3 runs 16 residues. The CDR3 is CASSPQRDRANSPLHF. The CDR3 coding sequence is TGTGCCAGCTCACCACAACGGGACAGGGCCAATTCACCCCTCCACTTT.

In its sample, this clonotype was seen many times. The chain has TRBV6-5 and TRBJ2-7, with D hard to call. Trimming shortened V by 0 bases and J by 6 bases, and 9 bases separated the two germline ends. The CDR3 contains 13 residues. The germline gives CDR1 MNHEY, CDR2 SVGAGI. CDR3 nucleotides: TGTGCCAGCAGTTACTCAGAATTAGGCGAGCAGTACTTC. It codes for CASSYSELGEQYF.

This clonotype was counted many times. The CDR3 nucleotides are TGTGCCTGGAGTTGGATAGGGCGCAATCAGCCCCAGCATTTT. Its protein product is CAWSWIGRNQPQHF. V and J are TRBV30 and TRBJ1-5; D unresolved. V lost 2 bases to trimming and J lost 2 bases, with 10 bases between them. CDR1 and CDR2 from the germline V gene are GTSNPN and SVGIG (reference sequence). This CDR3 region has 14 residues.

This clonotype was recorded at least ten times. Germline is not matched at one junction end, which may reflect a read error. V usage is TRBV20-1 and J usage is TRBJ2-7; TRBD2 matches 9 bases. The CDR3 is made up of 17 amino acids. Germline V gene data show CDR1 as DFQATT and CDR2 as SNEGSKA (reference sequence). The CDR3 nucleotides read TGCAGTACTAGAGATGAAGGGGGTAGCGGGAGACCCTACGAGCAGTACTTC. Translation: CSTRDEGGSGRPYEQYF.

This clonotype was observed many times. The chain combines TRBV12-3 or TRBV12-4 with TRBJ2-2; D possibly corresponds to TRBD2 (5 bases). There are 13 residues in the CDR3. V gave up 4 bases and J gave up 7 bases, with 10 bases separating them. For the CDR3, the DNA is TGTGCCAGCAGTTCCACGGGAATCGGGGAGCTGTTTTTT. Its translation is CASSSTGIGELFF.

Ten or more counts support this clonotype. This chain links TRBV6-1 with TRBJ2-7; no firm D call. Germline values: CDR1 MNHNS, CDR2 SASEGT. The CDR3 sequence is 12 residues long. V lost 3 bases and J lost 5, with 8 bases in between. Here the CDR3 reads CASSDPSHEQYF. The CDR3 DNA reads as TGTGCCAGCAGTGACCCAAGCCACGAGCAGTACTTC.

This clonotype was seen repeatedly, ten times or more. The chain has TRBV20-1 and TRBJ1-1; D unclear. V was clipped by 3 bases and J by 0 bases, with 8 bases between them. Germline V gives CDR1 DFQATT, CDR2 SNEGSKA (reference sequence). The CDR3 is made up of 13 amino acids. DNA of the CDR3: TGCAGTGCTAGCCGGAACGTGAACACTGAAGCTTTCTTT. Encoded protein: CSASRNVNTEAFF.

This clonotype was observed at least ten times. The CDR3 coding sequence is TGCAGCGTTGAGGAACAGGGGGCGATCGAGCAGTACTTC. It is translated as CSVEEQGAIEQYF. The genes are TRBV29-1 and TRBJ2-7, with 9 bases identical to TRBD1. Germline V gene data show CDR1 as SQVTM and CDR2 as ANQGSEA. CDR3 size: 13 residues. V lost 3 bases, J lost 6 bases, and 6 bases stayed unmatched.

This clonotype was seen ten or more times. V usage is TRBV20-1 and J usage is TRBJ2-7; TRBD2 is a possible D gene (7 bases). Germline assignment: CDR1 DFQATT and CDR2 SNEGSKA (reference sequence). The CDR3 spans 15 residues. V was cut by 1 base and J by 0 bases, with 13 bases left in between. The CDR3 is CSARVAGDYSYEQYF. The CDR3 DNA follows: TGCAGTGCTAGAGTCGCAGGGGACTACTCCTACGAGCAGTACTTC.